This T cell receptor (beta chain) was documented in a study of cytomegalovirus exposure and HLA in healthy donors. A few counts support this clone. Its antigen is as yet unknown. The CDR3 is 17 amino acids. The J segment lost 0 bases and the V segment lost 1 base, leaving 6 bases of the junction unmatched. The germline CDR1 and CDR2 sequences are SEHNR and FQNEAQ (reference sequence). The PCR had 60 Vbeta and 13 Jbeta primers. Libraries were prepared by immunoSEQ multiplex PCR; TCRdb keeps only in-frame clonotypes and omits some of them. Of approximately 200,000 clones listed, 84% are singletons. Study-level results: It is likely that the observed cluster of highly shared sequence variants was a sequencing artifact. In a later analysis, compared with equally common non-associated chains, HLA-associated beta chains were more expanded. Some V segments (TRBV6-2 and TRBV6-3 among them) were excluded as indistinguishable. By HLA locus, TCR association rates varied in a later analysis, with DRB1 showing the most and HLA-C the fewest.

The TCR originated in a boy between 5 and 17 years old in good health and CMV-seronegative. The chain couples TRBV7-9 to TRBJ1-1, with 9 bases fitting TRBD1. Material for sequencing was PBMCs. The CDR3 sequence is CASSLGLGQGLNTEAFF. The CDR3 DNA is TGTGCCAGCAGCTTAGGTTTGGGACAGGGTTTGAACACTGAAGCTTTCTTT.